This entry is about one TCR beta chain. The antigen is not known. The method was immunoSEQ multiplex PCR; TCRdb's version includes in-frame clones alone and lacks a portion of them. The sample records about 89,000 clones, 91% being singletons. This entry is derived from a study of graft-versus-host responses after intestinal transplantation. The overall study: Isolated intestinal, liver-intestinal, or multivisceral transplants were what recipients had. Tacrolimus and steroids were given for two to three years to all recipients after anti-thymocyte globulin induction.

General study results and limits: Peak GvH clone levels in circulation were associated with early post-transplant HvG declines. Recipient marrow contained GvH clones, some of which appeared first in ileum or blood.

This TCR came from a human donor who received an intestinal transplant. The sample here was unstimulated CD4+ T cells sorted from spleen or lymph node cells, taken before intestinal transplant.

CDR3 nucleotides: TGCGCCAGCAGCTTGGCGCAGGGGGCGAACACTGAAGCTTTCTTT. It yields the protein CASSLAQGANTEAFF. The chain joins TRBV5-1 to TRBJ1-1; 8 bases map to TRBD1. The CDR3 consists of 15 residues. CDR1 and CDR2 from the germline V gene are SGHRS and YFSETQ. V dropped 0 bases and J dropped 1; count of bases not matched to a gene: 2.